The 19 T cell receptor beta chains in this list originate from one sample, sequenced in a study of T cells in Graves' hyperthyroidism and ophthalmopathy. The CDR3 regions of TCR beta were amplified from RNA transcripts. Initially, a first-round RT-PCR of the TCR CDR3 employed the HTBI primer set. TCRdb re-derived calls from the multiplex PCR reads in MiXCR, one entry per CDR3 protein. The data show approximately 610,000 distinct CDR3 sequences, 14% to 15% seen once. The sequencing sample was made of blood. Receptor source: a woman in her 40s with Graves' ophthalmopathy.

The CDR3 bases are TGTGCCAGCAGCGGGACAGGGGTGGAGGGGGCCGGGGAGCTGTTTTTT. Protein product: CASSGTGVEGAGELFF. The V gene is TRBV12-3 or TRBV12-4, the J gene TRBJ2-2; 10 bases fit TRBD1. There are 16 residues in the CDR3. J was trimmed by 6 bases and V by 6 bases; bases with no gene match: 10.

This chain joins TRBV20-1 and TRBJ2-7; no definite D call. In germline, CDR1 is DFQATT, CDR2 SNEGSKA (reference sequence). Trimming shortened V by 0 bases and J by 4 bases, and 19 bases separated the two germline ends. The CDR3 runs to 16 residues. The CDR3 nucleotides read TGCAGTGCTAGAGATCGTGGAGCGACCCTACTATACGAGCAGTACTTC. Translating it yields CSARDRGATLLYEQYF.

The sample holds many counts of this clonotype. The chain joins TRBV6-5 to TRBJ1-6; 9 bases align to TRBD1. V lost 2 bases and J lost 0; bases outside the gene matches: 5. Germline V gene lookup returns CDR1 MNHEY and CDR2 SVGAGI. The CDR3 runs to 18 residues. The CDR3 loop is CASSYDRGTSSYNSPLHF. CDR3 nucleotide sequence: TGTGCCAGCAGTTACGACAGGGGGACCAGCTCCTATAATTCACCCCTCCACTTT.

This clonotype has ten or more counts. The chain is built from TRBV29-1 and TRBJ2-7; 9 nucleotides line up with TRBD1. CDR1 is SQVTM and CDR2 is ANQGSEA in the germline V gene. There are 15 residues in the CDR3. The V and J ends lost 6 bases and 5 bases, in that order; junction bases with no gene match: 14. CDR3 bases: TGCAGCGTGGGCCCTGCCGGGACAGGGATCCACGAGCAGTACTTC. Translating gives CSVGPAGTGIHEQYF.

This clonotype was counted ten times or more. This sequence joins TRBV6-5 and TRBJ2-5, with D perhaps TRBD2 (6 bases). Between the trimmed V and J ends, which lost 5 bases and 1 base, there was a span of 11 bases. This CDR3 comprises 14 residues. CDR1 MNHEY and CDR2 SVGAGI come from the germline V gene. CDR3: CASSPRTTQETQYF. The DNA for the CDR3 is TGTGCCAGCAGTCCGCGGACTACCCAAGAGACCCAGTACTTC.

This clonotype was observed many times. The rearrangement joins TRBV19 to TRBJ1-1, with a possible D match to TRBD1 (6 bases). This CDR3 is built from 15 residues. With 4 bases removed from V and 3 bases from J, the gap between germline ends came to 15 bases. Germline loops: CDR1 LNHDA, CDR2 SQIVND (reference sequence). Here the CDR3 reads CASSTAGERYTEAFF. The CDR3 DNA reads as TGTGCCAGTAGTACAGCAGGGGAGAGGTACACTGAAGCTTTCTTT.

As concerns this clonotype: Being one base from a much bigger clone, this may be a read error. V gene TRBV2 combines with J gene TRBJ2-7, with 8 positions matching TRBD1. Germline V gene sequence: CDR1 SNHLY, CDR2 FYNNEI. Losses at the gene ends were 4 bases for V and 6 bases for J; bases not matched to a gene: 20. The CDR3 consists of 18 residues. The chain's CDR3 is CASSVGAGGGVASSEQYF. The CDR3 DNA sequence: TGTGCCAGCAGTGTCGGGGCAGGGGGCGGGGTAGCGTCGAGCGAGCAGTACTTC.

This clonotype has at least ten counts. This chain connects TRBV10-3 to TRBJ2-7; D gene unclear. CDR1 ENHRY and CDR2 SYGVKD come from the germline V gene. The ends were cut back, 0 bases at V and 5 bases at J, with 5 bases in the middle. The CDR3 runs 12 residues. Here the CDR3 DNA reads TGTGCCATCAGTGAGTCCACGAACGAGCAGTACTTC. Its protein product is CAISESTNEQYF.

This clonotype was recorded many times. This chain joins TRBV12-3 or TRBV12-4 and TRBJ2-7, with 11 nucleotides matching TRBD2. V lost 1 base, J lost 5 bases, and 4 bases stayed unmatched. This CDR3 contains 15 residues. The CDR3 reads CASSLDLAGGNEQYF. The CDR3 region has the DNA TGTGCCAGCAGTTTAGACCTAGCGGGAGGAAACGAGCAGTACTTC.

This clonotype was counted many times. V and J are TRBV6-1 and TRBJ2-2; D is perhaps TRBD1 or TRBD2 (5 bases each). This CDR3 region has 13 residues. The V end was cut by 7 bases, the J end by 8 bases, with 14 bases between. Germline values: CDR1 MNHNS, CDR2 SASEGT. The CDR3 DNA reads TGTGCCAGCAATGAGGGGATGGGTGGGGAGCTGTTTTTT. It specifies CASNEGMGGELFF.

This clonotype was observed many times. This rearrangement joins TRBV12-3 or TRBV12-4 to TRBJ1-5, with D perhaps matching TRBD1 (6 bases). V lost 5 bases and J 3 bases, leaving 11 bases between the germline ends. This CDR3 is 14 amino acids long. The CDR3 coding sequence is TGTGCCAGCAGTCATGACAGGAACAATCAGCCCCAGCATTTT. This gives the protein CASSHDRNNQPQHF.

The table lists this clonotype with many counts. This chain links TRBV29-1 with TRBJ2-5; D is tentatively TRBD1 or TRBD2 (6 bases each). Germline values: CDR1 SQVTM, CDR2 ANQGSEA. Trimming removed 7 bases at V and 4 bases at J, with 13 bases between. This CDR3 spans 12 amino acids. CDR3 region: CSGLGGAETQYF. Written as DNA, the CDR3 is TGCAGCGGGCTGGGGGGCGCAGAGACCCAGTACTTC.

The chain combines TRBV5-1 with TRBJ2-7, with TRBD1 as a possible D gene (6 bases). This CDR3 contains 16 residues. The ends were cut back, 2 bases at V and 1 base at J, with 16 bases in the middle. Germline V lookup: CDR1 SGHRS, CDR2 YFSETQ. The CDR3 nucleotides read TGCGCCAGCAGCTTCACTTGGGACACTCCTTCCTACGAGCAGTACTTC. It encodes CASSFTWDTPSYEQYF.

Ten or more counts support this clonotype. The rearrangement joins TRBV12-3 or TRBV12-4 to TRBJ1-1; a possible D gene is TRBD1 (5 bases). Trimming left V 7 bases short and J 5 bases short, with 14 bases between. This CDR3 region has 13 residues. CDR3 protein: CASTKGPGTEAFF. CDR3 DNA: TGTGCCAGCACCAAGGGCCCAGGGACTGAAGCTTTCTTT.

This clonotype was counted at least ten times. CDR3 nucleotides: TGTGCCAGCAGTCCCCGGGGCAGGTCCTATGGCTACACCTTC. Protein: CASSPRGRSYGYTF. This chain joins TRBV27 and TRBJ1-2, with D maybe TRBD1 (5 bases). Germline-derived CDR1 and CDR2 are MNHEY and SMNVEV (reference sequence). The CDR3 consists of 14 residues. V was trimmed by 5 bases and J by 4 bases, leaving 14 bases between them.

V and J are TRBV12-3 or TRBV12-4 and TRBJ2-7; no clear D gene. The CDR3 loop spans 13 amino acids. The germline V and J ends were trimmed by 6 bases and 0 bases, with 9 bases remaining between them. The CDR3 nucleotides read TGTGCCAGCAGGGACGGTTTCTCCTACGAGCAGTACTTC. It is translated as CASRDGFSYEQYF.

This clonotype turned up a few times. The chain uses TRBV7-2 and TRBJ2-5, with a tentative D call TRBD1 (7 bases). CDR3 length: 15 amino acids. CDR1 and CDR2 from the germline V gene are SGHTA and FQGNSA. Trimming removed 6 bases at V and 10 bases at J, with 24 bases between. Here the CDR3 reads CASSPKEGLQGVQYF. The CDR3 region has the DNA TGTGCCAGCAGTCCCAAGGAGGGGCTTCAGGGGGTCCAGTACTTC.

This clonotype was counted between two and nine times. As the CDR3 is not closed by the conserved phenylalanine or tryptophan, this likely results from a read error. The chain couples TRBV30 to TRBJ2-7; D uncertain. There are 12 residues in the CDR3. Trimming stripped 2 bases from V and 3 bases from J, with 8 bases between. The germline V gene encodes CDR1 GTSNPN and CDR2 SVGIG (reference sequence). CDR3 region: CAWSMSYYEQYL. In DNA, the CDR3 is TGTGCCTGGAGTATGTCTTACTACGAGCAGTACCTC.

At least ten counts were recorded for this clonotype. This chain links TRBV7-9 with TRBJ1-2; D is uncertain. The CDR3 is made up of 15 amino acids. V lost 6 bases, J lost 8 bases, and 22 bases lay in between. Germline V gene data show CDR1 as SEHNR and CDR2 as FQNEAQ (reference sequence). The CDR3 is CASSLQTDPNPGYTF. As DNA, the CDR3 is TGTGCCAGCAGTTTACAGACCGACCCTAATCCGGGCTACACCTTC.